This T cell receptor (beta chain) stems from a study of persistence of HIV-infected CD4 T cells. This was the immunoSEQ version 4 assay in survey mode. The table came from immunoSEQ multiplex PCR; TCRdb's copy has only in-frame clones and leaves some out. The sample shows just under 20,000 clones, approximately 78% of them seen only once. With regard to this clone: The antigen is undetermined.

This CDR3 has 15 residues. Between the trimmed V and J ends, which lost 0 bases and 8 bases, there was a span of 13 bases. Germline values: CDR1 MGHRA, CDR2 YSYEKL. Lysates of CMV-infected fibroblasts at around 9.1 ug/mL stimulated these cells. Sorting selected CD4+ T cells upregulating both CD40 ligand and CD69. Undetectable plasma HIV-1 RNA below 50 copies/mL lasted at least 4 years. PBMCs were depleted of CD8+ T cells before stimulation. Sequencing was performed on CD4+ T cells sorted from PBMCs after roughly 18-hour stimulation, taken from a patient who received antiretroviral therapy. The V call is TRBV4-1, the J call TRBJ1-4, with D unresolved. The TCR sequence derives from an adult man with HIV who was CMV-seropositive. CDR3 coding DNA: TGCGCCAGCAGCCAAGATGCCCGTATTGGAGAAAAACTGTTTTTT. It translates to CASSQDARIGEKLFF.